This T cell receptor (beta chain) was documented in a study of CD4 T cells in relation to SARS-CoV-2 and coronaviruses (dated by TCRdb to the early 2020s). Study-wide context: In the ViraFEST assay, PBMCs were cultured with antigen for under eleven days, after which TCR beta CDR3s were sequenced to identify clonal expansions specific to the antigen. An HIV-1 Nef peptide pool or a culture without peptide was used as the negative reference condition. Shared crossreactive spike epitopes were mapped to their HLA restriction using patient-derived lymphoblastoid cell lines. Samples from three pre-COVID donors and the naive versus memory experiments were sequenced with the Adaptive Biotechnologies TCR-sequencing kit; other data were Illumina-based. Memory CD4+ T cell crossreactivity between SARS-CoV-2 and common cold coronavirus spike proteins was assessed at the TCR clonotype level in the study. Expansion assays from other donors in the study were sequenced with a different, Illumina-based TCR-beta assay.

To note about this clone: Its binding antigen is unknown. No base quality values were provided; no much bigger clone lies one nucleotide off.

The CDR3 has 15 amino acids, counting the end cysteine and phenylalanine. Only the CDR3 portion is preserved as DNA: 45 bases, with reading frame beginning at the first base. CDR1 and CDR2 were assigned from the germline V gene as SNHLY and FYNNEI. Trimming removed 0 bases from V and 4 bases from J; the gene matches leave 2 bases unexplained. Results and caveats for the whole study, not just this receptor: Because the crossreactivity analysis focused on spike protein, crossreactivity against other viral proteins was not assessed. Around two thirds of donors had memory CD4+ clonotypes that crossrecognized SARS-CoV-2 and at least one common cold coronavirus spike. Compared with monoreactive clones, crossreactive clones had significantly weaker SARS-CoV-2-driven expansion, a result consistent with antigenic imprinting. Small numbers of patients and of tested TCRs limited the study. No donor contributed both pre-pandemic and post-infection samples, which limited tracing the source of pre-existing responses.

CD4+ T cells from unexposed donors were collected before the COVID-19 pandemic (2011-2018). The EasySep CD4+ T cell isolation kit was used to isolate CD4+ T cells once the cultures had run for roughly 11 days. Unexposed donor CD4+ T cells were tested for reactivity to SARS-CoV-2 S and N and four common cold coronavirus spike pools, as cell number allowed. PBMCs were cultured at around 2 million per well in IMDM supplemented with around 5.1% human AB serum and 10 IU/ml IL-2. Half of the culture medium was replaced with fresh IL-2-containing medium on days 3 and 7. Each peptide culture condition was generally run in triplicate replicate wells. The leukapheresis product for the unexposed donors was obtained through commercial purchase. Ficoll-Paque PLUS gradient centrifugation was used to isolate PBMCs from either whole blood or leukapheresis product. PBMCs were either cryopreserved at -140°C or used fresh in the expansion assay. The QIAamp Micro DNA Kit was used to extract genomic DNA from the CD4+ T cells.

Library preparation employed the immunoSEQ multiplex PCR assay. The published analysis was carried out like this. During preprocessing, nonproductive sequences were discarded, as were any CDR3s that did not begin with C, did not end with F or W, or were shorter than 7 amino acids. Antigen-specific clonotypes were called with the MANAFEST web app, based on expansion relative to reference and other culture wells. To be counted as positive, a clone had to show significant expansion compared with the reference culture, at an FDR below 0.05, in 2 of 3 replicate wells. A further requirement for positive clones was significant expansion compared with all other tandem wells, along with an odds ratio above 5. Pairwise Levenshtein distance, computed with the stringdist R package after three terminal residues were trimmed from each end, was used as the measure of CDR3 homology. Entries here come from immuneACCESS through TCRdb and include only in-frame sequences with V and J called. Some clones fail to appear in such tables; in the studies checked, an unresolved V gene covers under half of the shortfall, and the cause of the remainder is unknown. For V, J and clone size, that table is used; D and trimming come from the DNA. This sample lists 20,000 or so clones; 77% were detected once. The ten largest clones add up to about a sixth of the sample.

This clonotype was obtained from a human donor in good health. Sequencing input: CD4+ T cells from PBMCs, cultured in vitro. The chain employs TRBV2 and TRBJ2-2; 7 middle bases align to TRBD2. The CDR3 amino acid sequence is: CASSEAGGPTGELFF. The DNA reads as follows: TGTGCCAGCAGTGAAGCGGGAGGGCCCACCGGGGAGCTGTTTTTT.